The subject of this entry is one T cell receptor beta chain. The data were taken from a study of monozygotic twins with cystic fibrosis. TCRdb's copy holds only in-frame clones and misses some; the assay was immunoSEQ multiplex PCR. In the table there are under 30,000 clones, roughly 96% of which are singletons. The sequencing input was blood. The clonotype was recovered from a girl aged 2 to 9 with cystic fibrosis.

In DNA form, the CDR3 reads TGTGCCAGCAGCTTGGGAAGGGGGCCGGGCGAGCAGTACTTC. Translated, it gives CASSLGRGPGEQYF. The J gene is TRBJ2-7, the V gene TRBV5-4, with 7 bases identical to TRBD1. This CDR3 contains 14 residues. CDR1 SGHNT and CDR2 YYREEE come from the germline V gene (reference sequence). V lost 0 bases, J lost 6 bases, and 6 bases stayed unmatched.